This TCR beta chain emerged from a study of cytomegalovirus exposure and HLA in healthy donors. A note on this clone: What it binds is unknown.

A multiplex PCR was run with 60 Vbeta primers and 13 Jbeta primers. TCRdb's table, derived via immunoSEQ multiplex PCR, lists solely in-frame clones and lacks some. The sample consists of some 170,000 clones, roughly 80% of them appearing once. CDR3 length: 11 amino acids. Germline CDR1 is MNHNS and CDR2 is SASEGT. Trimming removed 5 bases from V and 7 bases from J, with 8 bases in between. Overall study results and limits: Some V segments could not be told apart, so they were left out, TRBV6-2 and TRBV6-3 among them.

The sequencing sample was made of PBMCs. The chain carries TRBV6-1 and TRBJ1-2; D gene ambiguous. The clonotype was recovered from a young woman in good health and CMV-seropositive. The CDR3 coding sequence is TGTGCCAGCAGTTACCTCGGTGGCTACACCTTC. Its protein is CASSYLGGYTF.